This entry is about one TCR beta chain. Study processing details: Amplification of reference gene primers was used by the study to estimate nucleated cell counts. Measured with immunoSEQ multiplex PCR; TCRdb has only the in-frame clones, and not every one. Clone size and V and J calls were adopted from that table, with D and trimming inferred from the DNA. The sample records approximately 240,000 clones, approximately 91% being singletons. These data come from a study of blood T cell repertoires in COVID-19. Study details: Sources were T cells, B-cell-depleted T cells, or PBMCs; the material itself was cDNA or gDNA.

The J segment lost 4 bases and the V segment lost 2 bases, leaving 2 bases of the junction unmatched. The CDR3 totals 15 residues. CDR1 is SGHVS, CDR2 FNYEAQ, per germline. The source material was peripheral blood. The TCR sequence derives from a woman aged 40 to 55 who had recovered from COVID-19. This chain uses TRBV7-6 with TRBJ2-1, with 10 nucleotides matching TRBD2. In DNA form, the CDR3 reads TGTGCCAGCAGCTTAATGACTAGCGGGTACAATGAGCAGTTCTTC. Its translation: CASSLMTSGYNEQFF.